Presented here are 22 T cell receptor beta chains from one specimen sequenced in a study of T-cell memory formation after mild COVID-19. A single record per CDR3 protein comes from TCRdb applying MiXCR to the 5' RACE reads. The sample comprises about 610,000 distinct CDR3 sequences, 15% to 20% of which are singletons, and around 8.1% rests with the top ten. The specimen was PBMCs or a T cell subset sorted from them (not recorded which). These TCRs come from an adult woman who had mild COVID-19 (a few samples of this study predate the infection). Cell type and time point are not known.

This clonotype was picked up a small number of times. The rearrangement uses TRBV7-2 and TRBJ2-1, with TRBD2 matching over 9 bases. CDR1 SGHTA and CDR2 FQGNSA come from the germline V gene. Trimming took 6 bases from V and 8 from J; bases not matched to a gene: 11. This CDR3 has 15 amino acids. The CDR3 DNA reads TGTGCCAGCAGACGACCGGGACTAGCCATAGATGAGCAGTTCTTC. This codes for CASRRPGLAIDEQFF.

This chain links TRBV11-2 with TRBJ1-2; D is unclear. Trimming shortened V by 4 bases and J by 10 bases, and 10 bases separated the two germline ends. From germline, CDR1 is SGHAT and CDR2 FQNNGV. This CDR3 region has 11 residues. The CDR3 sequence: CASSSGRDYTF. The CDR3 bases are TGTGCCAGCAGCTCGGGGAGAGACTACACCTTC.

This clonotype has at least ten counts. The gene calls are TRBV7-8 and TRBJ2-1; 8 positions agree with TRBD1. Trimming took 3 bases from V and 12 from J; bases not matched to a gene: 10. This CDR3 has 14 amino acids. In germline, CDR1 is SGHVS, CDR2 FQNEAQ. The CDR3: CASSLSMTGERQFF. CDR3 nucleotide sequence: TGTGCCAGCAGCTTGTCGATGACAGGGGAACGGCAGTTCTTC.

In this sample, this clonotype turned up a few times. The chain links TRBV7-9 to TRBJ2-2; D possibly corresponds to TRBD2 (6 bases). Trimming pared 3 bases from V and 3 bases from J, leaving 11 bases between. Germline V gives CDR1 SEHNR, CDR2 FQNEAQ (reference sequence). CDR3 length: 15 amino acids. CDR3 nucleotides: TGTGCCAGCAGCTTTCGGGACTTTGACACCGGGGAGCTGTTTTTT. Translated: CASSFRDFDTGELFF.

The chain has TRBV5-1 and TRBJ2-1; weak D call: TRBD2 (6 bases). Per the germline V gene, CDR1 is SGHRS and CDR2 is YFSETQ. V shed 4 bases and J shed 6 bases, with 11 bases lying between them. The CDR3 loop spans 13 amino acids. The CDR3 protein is CASSQGLSNEQFF. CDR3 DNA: TGCGCCAGCAGCCAGGGACTTTCCAATGAGCAGTTCTTC.

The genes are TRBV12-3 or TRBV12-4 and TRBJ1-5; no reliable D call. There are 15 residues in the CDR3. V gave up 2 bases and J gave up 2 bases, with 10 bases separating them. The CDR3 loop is CASSLLGFGNQPQHF. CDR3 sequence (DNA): TGTGCCAGCAGTTTATTGGGATTCGGCAATCAGCCCCAGCATTTT.

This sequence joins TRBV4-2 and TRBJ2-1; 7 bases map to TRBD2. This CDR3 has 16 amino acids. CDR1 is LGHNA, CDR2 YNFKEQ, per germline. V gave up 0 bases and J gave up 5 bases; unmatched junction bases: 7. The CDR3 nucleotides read TGTGCCAGCAGCCAAGAAGGGGCTAGCGGAAACAATGAGCAGTTCTTC. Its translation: CASSQEGASGNNEQFF.

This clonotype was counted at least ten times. As DNA, the CDR3 is TGTGCCAGCAGCTCGGGACTGAGCTCTGGAAACACCATATATTTT. Translating gives CASSSGLSSGNTIYF. The chain couples TRBV9 to TRBJ1-3; a weak D match, TRBD1 (5 bases). CDR1 is SGDLS, CDR2 YYNGEE, per germline. The CDR3 consists of 15 residues. V shed 4 bases and J shed 0 bases, with 11 bases lying between them.

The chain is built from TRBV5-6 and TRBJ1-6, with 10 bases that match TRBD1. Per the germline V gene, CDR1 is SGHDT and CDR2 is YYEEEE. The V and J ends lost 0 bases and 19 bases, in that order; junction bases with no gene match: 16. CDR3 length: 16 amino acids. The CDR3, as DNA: TGTGCCAGCAGCTTGGACCCCGGGACAGGGGCCACCCCTAAACACTTT. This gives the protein CASSLDPGTGATPKHF.

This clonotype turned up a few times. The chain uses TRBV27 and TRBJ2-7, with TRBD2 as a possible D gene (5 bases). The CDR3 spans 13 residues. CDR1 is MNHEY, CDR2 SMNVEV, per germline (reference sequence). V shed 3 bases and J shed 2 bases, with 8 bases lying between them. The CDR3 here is CASSLDLTYEQYF. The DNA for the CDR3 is TGTGCCAGCAGTTTGGACTTAACCTACGAGCAGTACTTC.

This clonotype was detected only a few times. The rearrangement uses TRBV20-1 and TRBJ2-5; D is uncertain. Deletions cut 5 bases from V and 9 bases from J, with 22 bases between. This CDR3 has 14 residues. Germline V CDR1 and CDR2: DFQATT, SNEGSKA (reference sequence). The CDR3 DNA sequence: TGCAGTGCTGGTACAAGTACCGGTTCCGTTCCCCAGTACTTC. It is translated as CSAGTSTGSVPQYF.

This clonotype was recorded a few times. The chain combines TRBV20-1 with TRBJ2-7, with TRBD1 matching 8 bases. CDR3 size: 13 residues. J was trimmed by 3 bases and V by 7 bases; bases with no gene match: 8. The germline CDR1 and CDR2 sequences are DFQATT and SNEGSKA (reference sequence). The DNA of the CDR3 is TGCAGTGTTCTAAGACAGGGGATCTACGAGCAGTACTTC. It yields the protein CSVLRQGIYEQYF.

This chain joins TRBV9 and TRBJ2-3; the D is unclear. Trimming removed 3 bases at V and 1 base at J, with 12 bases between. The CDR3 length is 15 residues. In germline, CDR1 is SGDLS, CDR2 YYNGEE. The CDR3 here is CASSATAGRTDTQYF. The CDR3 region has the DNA TGTGCCAGCAGCGCGACTGCCGGGCGCACAGATACGCAGTATTTT. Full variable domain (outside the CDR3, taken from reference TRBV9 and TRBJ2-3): DSGVTQTPKHLITATGQRVTLRCSPRSGDLSVYWYQQSLDQGLQFLIQYYNGEERAKGNILERFSAQQFPDLHSELNLSSLELGDSALYFCASSATAGRTDTQYFGPGTRLTVL.

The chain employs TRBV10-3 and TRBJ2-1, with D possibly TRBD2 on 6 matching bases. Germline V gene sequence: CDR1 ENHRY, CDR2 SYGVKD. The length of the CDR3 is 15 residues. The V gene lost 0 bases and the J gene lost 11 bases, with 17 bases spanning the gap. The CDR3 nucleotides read TGTGCCATCAGTGAGTCGAAGAGTAGTAGCGGTAAGCAGTTCTTC. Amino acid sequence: CAISESKSSSGKQFF.

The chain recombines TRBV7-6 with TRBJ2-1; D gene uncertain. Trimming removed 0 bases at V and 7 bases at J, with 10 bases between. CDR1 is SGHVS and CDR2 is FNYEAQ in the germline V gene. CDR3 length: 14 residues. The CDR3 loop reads CASSLAGFENEQFF. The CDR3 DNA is TGTGCCAGCAGCTTAGCGGGGTTCGAAAATGAGCAGTTCTTC.

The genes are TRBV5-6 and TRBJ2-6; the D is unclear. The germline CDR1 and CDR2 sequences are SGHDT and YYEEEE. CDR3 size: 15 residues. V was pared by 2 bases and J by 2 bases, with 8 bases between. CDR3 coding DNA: TGTGCCAGCAGCTTCGGCCGGGCTGGGGCCAACGTCCTGACTTTC. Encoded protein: CASSFGRAGANVLTF.

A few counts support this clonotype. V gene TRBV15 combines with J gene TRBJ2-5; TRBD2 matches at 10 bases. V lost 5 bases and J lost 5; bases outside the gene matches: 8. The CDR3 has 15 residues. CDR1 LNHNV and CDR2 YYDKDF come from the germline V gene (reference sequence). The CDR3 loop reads CATSHNSGGRETQYF. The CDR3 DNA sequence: TGTGCCACCAGCCATAATAGCGGGGGGCGTGAGACCCAGTACTTC.

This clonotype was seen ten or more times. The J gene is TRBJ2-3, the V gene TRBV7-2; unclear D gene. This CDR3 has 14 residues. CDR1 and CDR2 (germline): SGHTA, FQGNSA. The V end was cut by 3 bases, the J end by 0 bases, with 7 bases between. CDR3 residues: CASSFSESTDTQYF. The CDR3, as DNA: TGTGCCAGCAGCTTCTCAGAAAGCACAGATACGCAGTATTTT.

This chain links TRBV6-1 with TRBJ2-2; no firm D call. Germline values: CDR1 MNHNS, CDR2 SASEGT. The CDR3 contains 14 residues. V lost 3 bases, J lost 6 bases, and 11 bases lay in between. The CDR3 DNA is TGTGCCAGCAGTGAGGGGATCGGAGCCGGGGAGCTGTTTTTT. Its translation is CASSEGIGAGELFF.

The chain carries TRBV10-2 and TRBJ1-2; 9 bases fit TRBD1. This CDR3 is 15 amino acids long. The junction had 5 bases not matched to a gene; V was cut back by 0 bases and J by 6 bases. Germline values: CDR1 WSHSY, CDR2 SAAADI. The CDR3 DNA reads TGCGCCAGCAGTGAGTCGGGGACAGGGTTAAATGGCTACACCTTC. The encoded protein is CASSESGTGLNGYTF.

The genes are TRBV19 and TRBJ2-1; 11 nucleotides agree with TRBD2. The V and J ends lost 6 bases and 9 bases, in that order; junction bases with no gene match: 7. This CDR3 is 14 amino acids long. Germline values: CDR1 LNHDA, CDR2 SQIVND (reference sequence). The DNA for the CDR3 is TGTGCCAGTAGAACCATAGCGGGAGGGGGTGAGCAGTTCTTC. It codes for CASRTIAGGGEQFF.

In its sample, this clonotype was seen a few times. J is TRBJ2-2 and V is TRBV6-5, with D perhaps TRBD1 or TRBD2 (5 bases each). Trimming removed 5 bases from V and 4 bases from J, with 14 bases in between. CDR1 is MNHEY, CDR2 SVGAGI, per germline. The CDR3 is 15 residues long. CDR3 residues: CASSPRDGSTGELFF. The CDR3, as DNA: TGTGCCAGCAGTCCGAGGGACGGAAGCACCGGGGAGCTGTTTTTT.